A selection of T cell receptor beta chains follows, all from one sample in a study of response to subunit inactivated influenza vaccine. Each CDR3 protein is one row after TCRdb ran MiXCR on the RT-PCR reads. The sample consists of under 800,000 distinct CDR3 sequences, approximately 15% of them appearing once. The material was PBMCs from blood, obtained less than 15 days before vaccination. The receptors here all came from a man aged 50-59 years who received an inactivated influenza vaccine. Both conserved end residues are part of each CDR3. D genes are given only for firm matches. The size of a clone is reported for some rows only, either as once, few or many, or as a class for expanded clones.

TRBJ1-3 | - | - | TRBV7-2 | TGTGCCAGCAGCGTGGGACCTACCGGCTCTGGAAACACCATATATTTT | CASSVGPTGSGNTIYF
TRBJ2-2 | few | - | TRBV13 | TGTGCCAGCAGCTTAGGTGCGGGTAGCGGTGGAACCGGGGAGCTGTTTTTT | CASSLGAGSGGTGELFF
TRBJ2-5 | - | - | TRBV20-1 | TGCAGTGCTAGAGATGTTGGGGGTGGGAAGACCCAGTACTTC | CSARDVGGGKTQYF
TRBJ2-7 | few | TRBD1 | TRBV3-1 | TGTGCCAGCAGCCAAGAACAGGGGCCCCGGTACTTC | CASSQEQGPRYF
TRBJ1-4 | - | - | TRBV27 | TGTGCCAGCAGTTCCACAAACAGGGCTGAAAAACTGTTTTTT | CASSSTNRAEKLFF
TRBJ2-5 | few | - | TRBV15 | TGTGCCACCAGCAGAGATCCGCAGGGTGGGGAGACCCAGTACTTC | CATSRDPQGGETQYF
TRBJ2-2 | - | - | TRBV6-2/TRBV6-3 | TGTGCCAGCAGTTACCCCGGCACCGGGGAGCTGTTTTTT | CASSYPGTGELFF
TRBJ2-7 | many | - | TRBV7-8 | TGTGCCAGCAGCTTTGGAGAGGGCCTCGAGCAGTACTTC | CASSFGEGLEQYF
TRBJ2-7 | - | TRBD1 | TRBV20-1 | TGCAGTGCTAAGGGACAGGGGGGTTCCTACGAGCAGTACTTC | CSAKGQGGSYEQYF
TRBJ2-7 | few | - | TRBV14 | TGTGCCAGCAGCCCCACGCGAGGGTACGAGCAGTACTTC | CASSPTRGYEQYF
TRBJ2-3 | many | - | TRBV7-9 | TGTGCCAGCAGCACCCGACAGGAATCCACAGATACGCAGTATTTT | CASSTRQESTDTQYF
TRBJ2-7 | few | TRBD2 | TRBV20-1 | TGCAGTGCTAGAGAGCGGGGGGCCTACGAGCAGTACTTC | CSARERGAYEQYF
TRBJ2-2 | - | TRBD2 | TRBV20-1 | TGCAGTGCTAGAGATTTACGGGGGGGCGCGAACACCGGGGAGCTGTTTTTT | CSARDLRGGANTGELFF
TRBJ2-1 | few | TRBD2 | TRBV4-2 | TGTGCCAGCAGCCCTCGGGAGGGCTACAATGAGCAGTTCTTC | CASSPREGYNEQFF
TRBJ1-5 | - | - | TRBV12-3/TRBV12-4 | TGTGCCAGTAAAGGACATGATCGTCAACCCCAGCATTTT | CASKGHDRQPQHF
TRBJ2-5 | many | - | TRBV20-1 | TGCAGTGCTCTCCGACTAGAAGAGACCCAGTACTTC | CSALRLEETQYF
TRBJ1-1 | few | - | TRBV7-6 | TGTGCCAGCAGCTTAAATAGCGGGGGACCGGCTTTCTTT | CASSLNSGGPAFF
TRBJ1-2 | few | - | TRBV4-2 | TGTGCCAGCAACGAGGGAGACAGCTCTAACTATGGCTACACCTTC | CASNEGDSSNYGYTF
TRBJ1-3 | few | - | TRBV20-1 | TGCAGTGCTAGAACGGGCCCAAAGGTCGCGGGGGTCTCTGGAAACACCATATATTTT | CSARTGPKVAGVSGNTIYF
TRBJ2-2 | few | TRBD2 | TRBV7-2 | TGTGCCAGCAGCTCGACTAGCGGGAGATCGGGGGAGCTGTTTTTT | CASSSTSGRSGELFF